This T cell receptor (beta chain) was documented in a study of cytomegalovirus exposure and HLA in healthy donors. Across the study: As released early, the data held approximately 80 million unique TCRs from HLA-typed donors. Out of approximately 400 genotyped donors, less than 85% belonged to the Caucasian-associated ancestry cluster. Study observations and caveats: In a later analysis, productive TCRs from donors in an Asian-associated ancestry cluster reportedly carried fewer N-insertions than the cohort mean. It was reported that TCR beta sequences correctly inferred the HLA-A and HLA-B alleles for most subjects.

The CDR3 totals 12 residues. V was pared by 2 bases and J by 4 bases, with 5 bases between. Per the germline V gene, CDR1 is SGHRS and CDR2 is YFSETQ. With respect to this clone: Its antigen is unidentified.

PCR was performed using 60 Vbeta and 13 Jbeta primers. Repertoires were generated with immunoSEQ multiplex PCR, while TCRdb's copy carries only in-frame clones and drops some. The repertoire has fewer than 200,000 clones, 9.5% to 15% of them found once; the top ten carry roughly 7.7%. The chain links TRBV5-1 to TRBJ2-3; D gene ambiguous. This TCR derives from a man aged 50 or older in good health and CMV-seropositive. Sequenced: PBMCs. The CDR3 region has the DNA TGCGCCAGCAGCTTTGACTCAGATACGCAGTATTTT. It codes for CASSFDSDTQYF. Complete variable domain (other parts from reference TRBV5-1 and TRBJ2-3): KAGVTQTPRYLIKTRGQQVTLSCSPISGHRSVSWYQQTPGQGLQFLFEYFSETQRNKGNFPGRFSGRQFSNSRSEMNVSTLELGDSALYLCASSFDSDTQYFGPGTRLTVL.